This TCR beta chain is from a study of T cell responses to AZD1222 COVID-19 vaccine. For this clone: What it recognizes is unknown.

The assay was immunoSEQ multiplex PCR, and TCRdb's table has in-frame clones only and misses some. Here the sample spans around 110,000 clones, about 86% being singletons. Broader study findings: White British donors predominated, females outnumbered males, and clonal diversity was possibly underestimated. The repertoires were collected only after the peak T cell response.

CDR1 is SGDLS and CDR2 is YYNGEE in the germline V gene. V shed 6 bases, J shed 6 bases, and the junction held 9 bases outside the gene matches. The length of the CDR3 is 15 residues. The sequences come from peripheral blood, collected on day 0 of AZD1222 vaccination. This chain uses TRBV9 with TRBJ2-3, with TRBD2 matching over 11 bases. The sequence derives from an adult in good health. CDR3 in amino acids: CASNPVGLAVDTQYF. The CDR3 DNA reads as TGTGCCAGCAACCCGGTGGGACTAGCGGTTGATACGCAGTATTTT.